The sequence of this T cell receptor beta chain was determined in a study of PD-1 blockade in classical Hodgkin lymphoma. Study-wide results and limits: Baseline TCR diversity was reportedly lower in newly diagnosed patients than in healthy donors. It was reported as lower still in relapsed/refractory patients. Repertoires differed for reasons still undefined, possibly disease activity or prior therapy. A significant rise in TCR diversity was seen by C4D1 for CD4+ cells but not for CD8+ cells.

Every patient was affected by relapse after autologous stem cell transplantation, while exposure to brentuximab vedotin was not uniform. The germline gives CDR1 SGHDN, CDR2 FVKESK. V gave up 1 base and J gave up 10 bases; unmatched junction bases: 1. The CDR3 is made up of 14 amino acids. Notes on this clone: The target antigen is unknown.

The data were produced by immunoSEQ multiplex PCR, yet TCRdb's version contains in-frame clones alone and is incomplete. The sample holds about 25,000 clones; about 86% are singletons and the top ten take 15% to 20%. The source material was peripheral blood mononuclear cells (PBMCs), sampled before the second cycle of nivolumab. This sequence was found in a human donor with classical Hodgkin lymphoma. V gene TRBV14 combines with J gene TRBJ2-1; 13 bases are a match to TRBD2. The CDR3 spells CASSQGGLAGEQFF. CDR3 bases: TGTGCCAGCAGCCAAGGGGGACTAGCGGGAGAGCAGTTCTTC.